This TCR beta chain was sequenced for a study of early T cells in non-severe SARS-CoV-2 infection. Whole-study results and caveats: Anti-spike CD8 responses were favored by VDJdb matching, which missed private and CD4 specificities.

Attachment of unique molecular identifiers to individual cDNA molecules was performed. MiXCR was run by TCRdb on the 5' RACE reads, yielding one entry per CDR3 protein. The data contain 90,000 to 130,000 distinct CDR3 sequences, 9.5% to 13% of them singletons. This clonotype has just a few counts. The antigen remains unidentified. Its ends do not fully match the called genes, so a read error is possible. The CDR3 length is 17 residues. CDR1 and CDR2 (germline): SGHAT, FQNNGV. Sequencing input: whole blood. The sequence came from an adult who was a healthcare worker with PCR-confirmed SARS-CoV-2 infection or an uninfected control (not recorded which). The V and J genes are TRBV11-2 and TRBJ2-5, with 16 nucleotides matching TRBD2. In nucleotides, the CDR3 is TGTGGCAGCAGCTTGGGACTAGCGGGAGGGCCTCAAGAGACCCAGTACTTC. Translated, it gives CGSSLGLAGGPQETQYF.